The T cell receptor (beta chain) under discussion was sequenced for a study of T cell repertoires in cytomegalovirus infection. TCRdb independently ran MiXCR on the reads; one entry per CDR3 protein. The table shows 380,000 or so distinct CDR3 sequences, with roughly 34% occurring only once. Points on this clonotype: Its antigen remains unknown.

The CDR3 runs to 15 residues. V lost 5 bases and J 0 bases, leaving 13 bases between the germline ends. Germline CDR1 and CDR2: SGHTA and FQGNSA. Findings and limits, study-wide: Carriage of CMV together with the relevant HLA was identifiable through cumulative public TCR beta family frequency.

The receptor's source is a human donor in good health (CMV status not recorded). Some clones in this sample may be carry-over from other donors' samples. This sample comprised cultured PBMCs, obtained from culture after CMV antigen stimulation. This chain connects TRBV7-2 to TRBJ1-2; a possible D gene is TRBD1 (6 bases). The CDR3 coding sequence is TGTGCCAGCAGCAACACAGGGACCACTAACTATGGCTACACCTTC. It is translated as CASSNTGTTNYGYTF.